These 29 T cell receptor beta chains were sequenced from one sample in a study of shared clonotypes between healthy human individuals. Clones were read by immunoSEQ multiplex PCR, and TCRdb kept only the in-frame ones, dropping some. The sample includes approximately 470,000 clones, approximately 82% seen only once; the top ten take around 11%. What was sequenced was PBMCs. Receptors originate from a woman aged 40 to 55 in good health. Some clones in this sample may be carry-over from other donors' samples.

The chain uses TRBV13 and TRBJ2-1; 10 bases map to TRBD2. The CDR3 totals 15 residues. The germline CDR1 and CDR2 sequences are PRHDT and FYEKMQ (reference sequence). The V and J ends lost 5 bases and 6 bases, in that order; junction bases with no gene match: 7. For the CDR3, the DNA is TGTGCCAGCAGCCGAGGGGGACTAGCGCCCAATGAGCAGTTCTTC. Translation gives CASSRGGLAPNEQFF. The whole variable domain, filled in from reference TRBV13 and TRBJ2-1, reads AAGVIQSPRHLIKEKRETATLKCYPIPRHDTVYWYQQGPGQDPQFLISFYEKMQSDKGSIPDRFSAQQFSDYHSELNMSSLELGDSALYFCASSRGGLAPNEQFFGPGTRLTVL.

This chain connects TRBV10-1 to TRBJ2-5, with 9 bases fitting TRBD2. The CDR3 is 15 amino acids. The germline V gene encodes CDR1 WNHNN and CDR2 SYGVQD (reference sequence). V shed 3 bases and J 3 bases; nucleotides not matched to a gene: 5. The chain's CDR3 is CASSDRLADKETQYF. The CDR3 region has the DNA TGCGCCAGCAGTGACCGACTAGCGGATAAAGAGACCCAGTACTTC.

In this sample, this clone turned up once. The J gene is TRBJ1-2, the V gene TRBV28; TRBD1 might be the D (5 bases). The V end lost 5 bases, the J end lost 4 bases, and 20 bases lay between the germline ends. The germline CDR1 and CDR2 sequences are MDHEN and SYDVKM. This CDR3 contains 16 residues. CDR3 DNA: TGTGCCAGCAGTCGGAACCCACCCAGGGCATTCTATGGCTACACCTTC. It translates to CASSRNPPRAFYGYTF.

The DNA for the CDR3 is TGCGCCAGCAGCCCAGCTAGGAACGGGGAGCTGTTTTTT. Translated, it gives CASSPARNGELFF. The chain employs TRBV4-3 and TRBJ2-2; D remains unclear. The length of the CDR3 is 13 residues. In germline, CDR1 is LGHNA, CDR2 YSLEER. V gave up 4 bases and J gave up 7 bases, with 10 bases separating them.

The chain joins TRBV4-2 to TRBJ2-1; weak D call: TRBD2 (5 bases). CDR3 size: 15 residues. Germline CDR1 is LGHNA and CDR2 is YNFKEQ. V shed 0 bases and J shed 2 bases, with 8 bases lying between them. The CDR3 DNA is TGTGCCAGCAGCCAAGAGACTAAAACCTACAATGAGCAGTTCTTC. Its translation: CASSQETKTYNEQFF.

This sequence joins TRBV27 and TRBJ2-4, with D uncertain. The CDR3 totals 13 residues. Trimming pared 5 bases from V and 10 bases from J, leaving 15 bases between. In germline, CDR1 is MNHEY, CDR2 SMNVEV (reference sequence). The CDR3 region is CASSPRLAAIQYF. Written as DNA, the CDR3 is TGTGCCAGCAGTCCGCGCCTGGCGGCGATTCAGTACTTC.

The chain uses TRBV9 and TRBJ1-3; D is undetermined. This CDR3 comprises 16 residues. Germline assignment: CDR1 SGDLS and CDR2 YYNGEE. V was pared by 0 bases and J by 2 bases, with 12 bases between. The CDR3 DNA reads as TGTGCCAGCAGCGTAGGGGTCGGACTCCCTGGAAACACCATATATTTT. Its translation is CASSVGVGLPGNTIYF. The variable domain in full, with the rest retrieved from reference TRBV9 and TRBJ1-3, is DSGVTQTPKHLITATGQRVTLRCSPRSGDLSVYWYQQSLDQGLQFLIQYYNGEERAKGNILERFSAQQFPDLHSELNLSSLELGDSALYFCASSVGVGLPGNTIYFGEGSWLTVV.

This chain links TRBV7-8 with TRBJ1-5; 7 bases agree with TRBD1. The V segment lost 8 bases and the J segment 0 bases; nucleotides outside the gene matches: 10. The V gene's germline CDR1 is SGHVS and CDR2 FQNEAQ. CDR3 length: 16 amino acids. The CDR3 nucleotides read TGTGCCAGCGGCCGGGACAGAAACCTTAGCAATCAGCCCCAGCATTTT. Residues: CASGRDRNLSNQPQHF.

Remarks on this clone: Different DNA sequences within this sample yield the same CDR3. The V gene is TRBV5-1, the J gene TRBJ2-5; maybe TRBD2 (6 bases). V gave up 0 bases and J gave up 1 base, with 7 bases separating them. Germline V gives CDR1 SGHRS, CDR2 YFSETQ. This CDR3 has 14 amino acids. The CDR3 spells CASSLVGSQETQYF. CDR3 nucleotide sequence: TGCGCCAGCAGCTTGGTCGGGAGCCAAGAGACCCAGTACTTC. Looking up the rest from reference TRBV5-1 and TRBJ2-5 gives the full variable domain: KAGVTQTPRYLIKTRGQQVTLSCSPISGHRSVSWYQQTPGQGLQFLFEYFSETQRNKGNFPGRFSGRQFSNSRSEMNVSTLELGDSALYLCASSLVGSQETQYFGPGTRLLVL.

The gene calls are TRBV27 and TRBJ2-5; TRBD2 might be the D (6 bases). There are 14 residues in the CDR3. The V end lost 5 bases, the J end lost 4 bases, and 14 bases lay between the germline ends. Germline V gene lookup returns CDR1 MNHEY and CDR2 SMNVEV (reference sequence). The CDR3 bases are TGTGCCAGCAGTCCCGGAGGGCCGGGAGAGACCCAGTACTTC. It encodes CASSPGGPGETQYF.

This clone was recorded many times. The chain joins TRBV5-4 to TRBJ2-1; 9 nucleotides align to TRBD2. The CDR3 has 16 amino acids. From germline, CDR1 is SGHNT and CDR2 YYREEE (reference sequence). V shed 5 bases, J shed 4 bases, and the junction held 10 bases outside the gene matches. CDR3 protein: CASRSTSGRSYNEQFF. CDR3 nucleotide sequence: TGTGCCAGCAGATCAACAAGCGGGAGGTCATACAATGAGCAGTTCTTC.

The chain joins TRBV4-3 to TRBJ1-5; the match to TRBD1 covers 9 bases. CDR3 size: 15 residues. The V gene end was trimmed by 5 bases and the J gene end by 2 bases; junction bases not matched to a gene: 4. CDR1 and CDR2 from the germline V gene are LGHNA and YSLEER. The CDR3 nucleotides are TGCGCCAGCAGCGCAGACAGGGGGGGCAATCAGCCCCAGCATTTT. Protein product: CASSADRGGNQPQHF.

V gene TRBV27 combines with J gene TRBJ2-1; 9 positions agree with TRBD2. Germline V gene data show CDR1 as MNHEY and CDR2 as SMNVEV (reference sequence). The CDR3 runs to 16 residues. Germline trimming cut 3 bases from V and 15 bases from J; bases unmatched to any gene: 18. This CDR3 is CASSFSSGRYLPVAFF. DNA of the CDR3: TGTGCCAGCAGTTTTAGTAGCGGGAGATACCTACCCGTTGCGTTCTTC.

This clone was seen only once. The chain joins TRBV7-8 to TRBJ2-5, with D uncertain. CDR1 is SGHVS and CDR2 is FQNEAQ in the germline V gene. The length of the CDR3 is 14 residues. Trimming shortened V by 1 base and J by 2 bases, and 8 bases separated the two germline ends. The CDR3 nucleotides read TGTGCCAGCAGCTTAGGAGGAGCTCAAGAGACCCAGTACTTC. Its protein product is CASSLGGAQETQYF.

This clone was picked up a small number of times. This sequence joins TRBV7-9 and TRBJ2-2; D remains unclear. Between the trimmed V and J ends, which lost 3 bases and 4 bases, there was a span of 6 bases. CDR1 is SEHNR and CDR2 is FQNEAQ in the germline V gene (reference sequence). CDR3 size: 13 residues. DNA of the CDR3: TGTGCCAGCAGCTTGGAGTTCACCGGGGAGCTGTTTTTT. It encodes CASSLEFTGELFF.

The chain employs TRBV5-1 and TRBJ1-4; D unclear. Germline V lookup: CDR1 SGHRS, CDR2 YFSETQ. Trimming left V 0 bases short and J 3 bases short, with 12 bases between. The CDR3 runs 16 residues. CDR3 sequence: CASSLVAGLSNEKLFF. The CDR3 DNA follows: TGCGCCAGCAGCTTGGTTGCGGGGTTGTCTAATGAAAAACTGTTTTTT. Supplemented by reference TRBV5-1 and TRBJ1-4, the full variable domain reads KAGVTQTPRYLIKTRGQQVTLSCSPISGHRSVSWYQQTPGQGLQFLFEYFSETQRNKGNFPGRFSGRQFSNSRSEMNVSTLELGDSALYLCASSLVAGLSNEKLFFGSGTQLSVL.

The chain has TRBV5-4 and TRBJ2-4; tentative D call: TRBD1 (7 bases). Trimming left V 4 bases short and J 5 bases short, with 16 bases between. The CDR3 has 15 amino acids. Per the germline V gene, CDR1 is SGHNT and CDR2 is YYREEE (reference sequence). CDR3 in amino acids: CASSGGARGENIQYF. CDR3 bases: TGTGCCAGCAGCGGTGGGGCCAGGGGGGAAAACATTCAGTACTTC.

CDR3 protein: CASRGSPYEQYF. The CDR3, as DNA: TGTGCCAGCCGGGGAAGCCCCTACGAGCAGTACTTC. The rearrangement uses TRBV2 and TRBJ2-7; D is perhaps TRBD2 (5 bases). This CDR3 has 12 amino acids. CDR1 SNHLY and CDR2 FYNNEI come from the germline V gene. Trimming took 8 bases from V and 2 from J, leaving 10 bases between them.

The chain combines TRBV5-1 with TRBJ1-3; no reliable D call. This CDR3 spans 16 amino acids. Per the germline V gene, CDR1 is SGHRS and CDR2 is YFSETQ. Between the trimmed V and J ends, which lost 2 bases and 4 bases, there was a span of 16 bases. The CDR3 DNA follows: TGCGCCAGCAGCTTAGCCGGATCTCTTTGGGGAAACACCATATATTTT. Protein product: CASSLAGSLWGNTIYF.

As for this clone: Other DNA sequences in the same sample also yield this CDR3. The chain couples TRBV5-1 to TRBJ2-3, with 7 bases aligning to TRBD1. Germline CDR1 SGHRS, CDR2 YFSETQ. Unmatched junction bases numbered 4, after V lost 2 bases and J lost 1 base. This CDR3 has 15 amino acids. This CDR3 reads CASSLEGQRTDTQYF. The CDR3 DNA is TGCGCCAGCAGCTTAGAGGGACAGCGCACAGATACGCAGTATTTT.

The chain employs TRBV18 and TRBJ2-7; D ambiguous. Germline values: CDR1 KGHSH, CDR2 LQKENI. The CDR3 runs to 14 residues. With 2 bases removed from V and 2 bases from J, the gap between germline ends came to 10 bases. As DNA, the CDR3 is TGTGCCAGCTCACCAGAGGCGCAGACCTACGAGCAGTACTTC. Translating gives CASSPEAQTYEQYF.

The gene calls are TRBV15 and TRBJ1-1; 7 nucleotides line up with TRBD1. Trimming at V came to 3 bases and at J to 5 bases, leaving 12 bases not matched to a gene. This CDR3 spans 16 amino acids. Per the germline V gene, CDR1 is LNHNV and CDR2 is YYDKDF (reference sequence). The CDR3 DNA sequence: TGTGCCACCAGCAGTCCCTACAGGGGCCCTGGGACTGAAGCTTTCTTT. Translated, it gives CATSSPYRGPGTEAFF.

This clone was seen once. The rearrangement joins TRBV5-1 to TRBJ2-1; 9 bases are a match to TRBD1. The germline CDR1 and CDR2 sequences are SGHRS and YFSETQ. This CDR3 is 16 amino acids long. Germline trimming cut 2 bases from V and 6 bases from J; bases unmatched to any gene: 9. The CDR3 sequence is CASSLSGTGFFNEQFF. The CDR3 coding sequence is TGCGCCAGCAGCTTATCAGGGACAGGGTTTTTCAATGAGCAGTTCTTC.

This clone was seen more than once but under ten times. In nucleotides, the CDR3 is TGTGCCAGCAGCCAAGGATCGAGAGGCTACACCTTC. Translating it yields CASSQGSRGYTF. The chain joins TRBV4-2 to TRBJ1-2; D not certain. V dropped 1 base and J dropped 8 bases, with 8 bases sitting between them. The CDR3 loop spans 12 amino acids. CDR1 and CDR2 (germline): LGHNA, YNFKEQ.

This clone has just a few counts. The V and J genes are TRBV9 and TRBJ2-5; 11 nucleotides match TRBD2. This CDR3 region has 15 residues. The V and J ends lost 3 bases and 3 bases, in that order; junction bases with no gene match: 4. In germline, CDR1 is SGDLS, CDR2 YYNGEE. The CDR3 sequence: CASSAGGLAEETQYF. Here the CDR3 DNA reads TGTGCCAGCAGCGCCGGGGGACTAGCGGAAGAGACCCAGTACTTC.

The rearrangement uses TRBV7-9 and TRBJ1-1; no clear D gene. Germline CDR1 and CDR2: SEHNR and FQNEAQ (reference sequence). V lost 5 bases and J lost 0, with 7 bases in between. This CDR3 comprises 13 residues. CDR3 residues: CASSPRMNTEAFF. The CDR3, as DNA: TGTGCCAGCAGCCCCCGTATGAACACTGAAGCTTTCTTT.

The chain combines TRBV11-2 with TRBJ1-2; D is undetermined. V was clipped by 3 bases and J by 7 bases, with 3 bases between them. The CDR3 sequence is 10 residues long. Germline-derived CDR1 and CDR2 are SGHAT and FQNNGV. The CDR3 nucleotides are TGTGCCAGCAGCTTTCTTGGCTACACCTTC. It specifies CASSFLGYTF.

The chain recombines TRBV5-6 with TRBJ1-5; TRBD1 is a possible D gene (6 bases). V was clipped by 4 bases and J by 7 bases, with 15 bases between them. In germline, CDR1 is SGHDT, CDR2 YYEEEE. The CDR3 is 14 amino acids. CDR3 sequence reads: CASSHRGREQPQHF. CDR3 nucleotides: TGTGCCAGCAGCCACCGGGGGCGCGAACAGCCCCAGCATTTT.

The J gene is TRBJ1-1, the V gene TRBV28; tentative D call: TRBD1 (6 bases). CDR1 and CDR2 from the germline V gene are MDHEN and SYDVKM. Trimming stripped 6 bases from V and 1 base from J, with 15 bases between. This CDR3 is built from 15 residues. The CDR3, as DNA: TGTGCCAGCAGCCGAAGACAGGACGCGAACACTGAAGCTTTCTTT. It specifies CASSRRQDANTEAFF.